The 11 T cell receptor beta chains below were found in one sample sequenced in a study of regulatory T cells in long-lasting Graves disease. Sequencing libraries for TCR beta were prepared with iRepertoire HTBI primers and Arm-PCR of CDR3 regions. MiXCR, applied by TCRdb to the multiplex PCR reads, yields one record per CDR3 protein. The data show around 450,000 distinct CDR3 sequences, roughly 21% seen once. Time point meaning: persistent/refractory GD, antithyroid drugs over 5 years with positive TRAb. PBMC RNA was the source of the TCR library. The sequenced sample was peripheral blood mononuclear cells (PBMCs), obtained when the disease was refractory, from a patient treated with antithyroid drugs. The receptors here all came from a female donor with Graves disease.

This clonotype occurred a few times. J is TRBJ2-7 and V is TRBV15; 7 nucleotides align to TRBD1. There are 14 residues in the CDR3. Germline loops: CDR1 LNHNV, CDR2 YYDKDF (reference sequence). V shed 4 bases, J shed 5 bases, and the junction held 8 bases outside the gene matches. The CDR3 nucleotides are TGTGCCACCAGCAAATACAGGGGAAGAGACGAGCAGTACTTC. This encodes CATSKYRGRDEQYF.

The table lists this clonotype with many counts. V gene TRBV28 combines with J gene TRBJ1-1; D not certain. Germline CDR1 reads MDHEN; CDR2 reads SYDVKM. V was shortened by 5 bases and J by 5 bases, with 6 bases between the two germline ends. CDR3 size: 11 residues. The CDR3 region has the DNA TGTGCCAGCAGTAGGCTGACTGAAGCTTTCTTT. Translation gives CASSRLTEAFF. The full variable domain, with the rest looked up from reference TRBV28 and TRBJ1-1, is DVKVTQSSRYLVKRTGEKVFLECVQDMDHENMFWYRQDPGLGLRLIYFSYDVKMKEKGDIPEGYSVSREKKERFSLILESASTNQTSMYLCASSRLTEAFFGQGTRLTVV.

About this clonotype itself: One junction end disagrees with the germline gene, perhaps due to a read error. The chain's CDR3 is CASSAPGLTNTWELFF. The CDR3 DNA reads TGTGCCAGCAGTGCACCGGGACTGACGAACACCTGGGAGCTGTTTTTT. The chain couples TRBV6-2 or TRBV6-3 to TRBJ2-2, with a possible D match to TRBD2 (6 bases). The CDR3 loop spans 16 amino acids. Germline CDR1 and CDR2: MNHEY and SVGEGT.

This clonotype was seen more than once but under ten times. V is TRBV27 and J is TRBJ2-7, with D tentatively TRBD2 (6 bases). Germline assignment: CDR1 MNHEY and CDR2 SMNVEV (reference sequence). Trimming took 6 bases from V and 6 from J, leaving 24 bases between them. This CDR3 spans 16 amino acids. The CDR3: CASRGGGAGPAGEQYF. The CDR3 coding sequence is TGTGCCAGCAGGGGGGGAGGCGCGGGGCCAGCGGGCGAGCAGTACTTC.

On this clonotype: A much bigger clone sits one base away, suggesting this may be a read error. The chain has TRBV7-3 and TRBJ2-5, with 11 nucleotides matching TRBD2. The CDR3 covers 15 residues. Germline V gene lookup returns CDR1 SGHTA and CDR2 FQGTGA. Trimming removed 6 bases from V and 3 bases from J; junction bases left unmatched: 6. The CDR3 region has the DNA TGTGCCAGCAGTTTAGCGGGAGGGTGGGAAGAGACCCAGTACTTC. Protein sequence: CASSLAGGWEETQYF.

This clonotype was picked up one time. The chain links TRBV11-2 to TRBJ2-1; perhaps D is TRBD1 or TRBD2 (5 bases each). The V and J ends lost 5 bases and 0 bases respectively, with 14 bases between them. The CDR3 has 16 amino acids. The germline V gene has CDR1 SGHAT and CDR2 FQNNGV. The CDR3 is CASSAGTFSSYNEQFF. Here the CDR3 DNA reads TGTGCCAGCAGCGCTGGGACCTTTAGCTCCTACAATGAGCAGTTCTTC.

This clonotype was seen more than once but under ten times. The chain recombines TRBV12-5 with TRBJ2-2, with D unclear. CDR3 length equals 12 residues. V was pared by 1 base and J by 9 bases, with 6 bases between. The germline V gene has CDR1 LGHNT and CDR2 FRNRAP. CDR3 amino acids: CASGLAIRELFF. The DNA for the CDR3 is TGTGCTAGTGGTTTGGCGATCCGGGAGCTGTTTTTT. Based on the CDR3 plus reference TRBV12-5 and TRBJ2-2, the full variable domain is DARVTQTPRHKVTEMGQEVTMRCQPILGHNTVFWYRQTMMQGLELLAYFRNRAPLDDSGMPKDRFSAEMPDATLATLKIQPSEPRDSAVYFCASGLAIRELFFGEGSRLTVL.

This clonotype has at least ten counts. This chain connects TRBV6-1 to TRBJ2-7, with 13 bases aligning to TRBD2. Germline V gene lookup returns CDR1 MNHNS and CDR2 SASEGT. J gave up 1 base and V 5 bases, and 5 bases lay outside the gene matches. There are 16 residues in the CDR3. The CDR3 coding sequence is TGTGCCAGCAGTCCCCGGACTAGCGGGAGTTCCTACGAGCAGTACTTC. Protein: CASSPRTSGSSYEQYF.

Ten or more counts support this clonotype. The chain combines TRBV28 with TRBJ1-2, with D perhaps TRBD1 (6 bases). CDR1 is MDHEN and CDR2 is SYDVKM in the germline V gene. Trimming took 7 bases from V and 4 from J, leaving 13 bases between them. This CDR3 is 13 amino acids long. The CDR3 DNA is TGTGCCAGCACCGAGATGGGGGCCTATGGCTACACCTTC. Translated: CASTEMGAYGYTF.

On this clonotype: A much larger clone is a single base away; this may be a read error. The chain recombines TRBV29-1 with TRBJ2-5, with D possibly being TRBD1 or TRBD2 (6 bases each). Trimming stripped 3 bases from V and 5 bases from J, with 16 bases between. Germline loops: CDR1 SQVTM, CDR2 ANQGSEA. This CDR3 region has 14 residues. The CDR3 reads CSVDGSGDSETQYF. The CDR3 nucleotides read TGCAGCGTTGATGGCTCAGGGGACTCGGAGACCCAGTACTTC.

Only a few counts were recorded for this clonotype. This rearrangement joins TRBV7-8 to TRBJ2-3, with D uncertain. Germline CDR1 is SGHVS and CDR2 is FQNEAQ. Deletions cut 5 bases from V and 0 bases from J, with 6 bases between. The CDR3 loop spans 13 amino acids. The CDR3 DNA follows: TGTGCCAGCAGCGAGGACAGCACAGATACGCAGTATTTT. Protein sequence: CASSEDSTDTQYF.